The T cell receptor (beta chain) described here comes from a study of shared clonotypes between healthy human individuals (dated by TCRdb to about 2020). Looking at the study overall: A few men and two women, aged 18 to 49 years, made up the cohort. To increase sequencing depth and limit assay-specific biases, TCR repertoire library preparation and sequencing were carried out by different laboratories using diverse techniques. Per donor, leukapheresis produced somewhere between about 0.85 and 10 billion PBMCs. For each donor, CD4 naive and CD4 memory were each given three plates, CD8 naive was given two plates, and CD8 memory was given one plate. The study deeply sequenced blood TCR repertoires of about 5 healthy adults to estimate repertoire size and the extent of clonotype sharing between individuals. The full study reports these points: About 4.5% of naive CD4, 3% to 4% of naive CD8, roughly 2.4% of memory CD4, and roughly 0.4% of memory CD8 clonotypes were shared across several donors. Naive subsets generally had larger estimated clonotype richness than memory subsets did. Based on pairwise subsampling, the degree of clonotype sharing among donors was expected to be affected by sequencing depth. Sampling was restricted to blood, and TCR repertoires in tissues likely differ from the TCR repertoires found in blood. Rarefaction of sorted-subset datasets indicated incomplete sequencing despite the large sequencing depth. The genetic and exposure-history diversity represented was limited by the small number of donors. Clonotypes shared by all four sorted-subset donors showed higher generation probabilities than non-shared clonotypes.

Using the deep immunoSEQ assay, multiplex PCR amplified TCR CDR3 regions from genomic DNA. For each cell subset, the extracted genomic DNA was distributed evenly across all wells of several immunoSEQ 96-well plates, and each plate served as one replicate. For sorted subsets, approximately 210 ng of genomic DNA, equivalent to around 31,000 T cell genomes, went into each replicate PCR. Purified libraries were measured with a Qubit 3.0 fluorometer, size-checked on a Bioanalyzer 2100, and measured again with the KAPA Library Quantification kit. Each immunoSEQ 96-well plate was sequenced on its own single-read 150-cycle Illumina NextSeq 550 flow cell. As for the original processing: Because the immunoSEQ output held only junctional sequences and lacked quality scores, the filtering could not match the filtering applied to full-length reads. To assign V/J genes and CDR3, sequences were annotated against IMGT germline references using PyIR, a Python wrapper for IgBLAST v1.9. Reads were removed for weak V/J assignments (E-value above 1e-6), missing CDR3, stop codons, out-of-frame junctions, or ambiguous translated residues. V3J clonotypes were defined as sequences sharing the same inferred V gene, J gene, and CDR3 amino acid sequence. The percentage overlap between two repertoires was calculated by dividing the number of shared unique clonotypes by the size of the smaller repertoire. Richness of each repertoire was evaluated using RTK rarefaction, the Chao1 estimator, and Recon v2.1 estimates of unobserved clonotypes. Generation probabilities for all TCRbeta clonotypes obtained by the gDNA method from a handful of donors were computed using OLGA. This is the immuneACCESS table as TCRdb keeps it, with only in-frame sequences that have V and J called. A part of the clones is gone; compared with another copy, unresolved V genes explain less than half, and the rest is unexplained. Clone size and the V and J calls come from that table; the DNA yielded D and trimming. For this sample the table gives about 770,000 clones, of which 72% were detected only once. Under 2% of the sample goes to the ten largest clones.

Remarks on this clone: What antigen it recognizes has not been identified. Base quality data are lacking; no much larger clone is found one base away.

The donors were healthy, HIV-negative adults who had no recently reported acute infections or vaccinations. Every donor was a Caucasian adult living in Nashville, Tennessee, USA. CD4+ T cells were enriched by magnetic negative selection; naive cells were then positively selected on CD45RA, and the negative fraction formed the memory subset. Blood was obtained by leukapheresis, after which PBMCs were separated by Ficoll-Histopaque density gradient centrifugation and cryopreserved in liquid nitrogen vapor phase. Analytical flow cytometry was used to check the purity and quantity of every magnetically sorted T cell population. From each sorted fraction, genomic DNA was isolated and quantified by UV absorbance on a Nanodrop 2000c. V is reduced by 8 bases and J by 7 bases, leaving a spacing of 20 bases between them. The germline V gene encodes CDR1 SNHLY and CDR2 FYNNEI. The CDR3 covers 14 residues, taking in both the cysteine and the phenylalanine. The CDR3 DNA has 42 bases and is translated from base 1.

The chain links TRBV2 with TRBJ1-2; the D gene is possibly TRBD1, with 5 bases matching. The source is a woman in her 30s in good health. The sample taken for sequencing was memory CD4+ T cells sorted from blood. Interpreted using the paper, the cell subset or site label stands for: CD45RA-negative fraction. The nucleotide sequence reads TGTGCCAGCGAGCGGGACCCCCCTCTCTCTGGCTACACCTTC. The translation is CASERDPPLSGYTF. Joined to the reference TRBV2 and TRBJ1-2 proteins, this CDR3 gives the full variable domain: EPEVTQTPSHQVTQMGQEVILRCVPISNHLYFYWYRQILGQKVEFLVSFYNNEISEKSEIFDDQFSVERPDGSNFTLKIRSTKLEDSAMYFCASERDPPLSGYTFGSGTRLTVV.